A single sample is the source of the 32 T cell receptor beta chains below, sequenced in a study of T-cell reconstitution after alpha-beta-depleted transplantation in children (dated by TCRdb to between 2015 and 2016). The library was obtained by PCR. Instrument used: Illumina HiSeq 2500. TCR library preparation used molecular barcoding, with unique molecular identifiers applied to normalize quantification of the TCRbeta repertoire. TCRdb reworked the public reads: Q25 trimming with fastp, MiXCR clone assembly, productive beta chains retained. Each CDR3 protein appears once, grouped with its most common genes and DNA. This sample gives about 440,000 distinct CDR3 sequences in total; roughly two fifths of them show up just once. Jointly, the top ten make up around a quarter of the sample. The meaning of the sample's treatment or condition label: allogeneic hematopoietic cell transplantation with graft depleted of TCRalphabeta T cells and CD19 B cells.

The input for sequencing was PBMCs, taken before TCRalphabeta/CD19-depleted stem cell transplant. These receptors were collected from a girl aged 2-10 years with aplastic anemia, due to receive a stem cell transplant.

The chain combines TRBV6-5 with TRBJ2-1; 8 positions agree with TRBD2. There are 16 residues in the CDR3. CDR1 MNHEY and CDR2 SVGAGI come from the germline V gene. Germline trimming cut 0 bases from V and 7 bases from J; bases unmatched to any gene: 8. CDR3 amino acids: CASSYSYLAGRNEQFF. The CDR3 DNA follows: TGTGCCAGCAGTTACTCATACTTAGCGGGGCGGAATGAGCAGTTCTTC.

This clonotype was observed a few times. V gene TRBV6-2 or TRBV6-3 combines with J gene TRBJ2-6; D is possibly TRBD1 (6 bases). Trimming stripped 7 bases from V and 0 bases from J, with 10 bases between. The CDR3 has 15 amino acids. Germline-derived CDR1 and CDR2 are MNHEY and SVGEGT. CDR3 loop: CASKLGGSGANVLTF. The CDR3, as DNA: TGTGCCAGCAAGCTAGGGGGCTCTGGGGCCAACGTCCTGACTTTC.

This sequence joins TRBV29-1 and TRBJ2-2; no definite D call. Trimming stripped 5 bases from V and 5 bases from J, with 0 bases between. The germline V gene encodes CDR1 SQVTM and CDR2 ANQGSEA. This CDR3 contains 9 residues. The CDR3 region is CSVTGELFF. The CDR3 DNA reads TGCAGCGTTACCGGGGAGCTGTTTTTT.

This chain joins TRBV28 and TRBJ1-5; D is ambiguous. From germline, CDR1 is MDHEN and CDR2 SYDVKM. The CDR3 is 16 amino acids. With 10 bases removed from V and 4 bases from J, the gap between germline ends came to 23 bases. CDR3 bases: TGTGCCATCGACCAGAATGGCCCCGCTGGAAATCAGCCCCAGCATTTT. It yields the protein CAIDQNGPAGNQPQHF.

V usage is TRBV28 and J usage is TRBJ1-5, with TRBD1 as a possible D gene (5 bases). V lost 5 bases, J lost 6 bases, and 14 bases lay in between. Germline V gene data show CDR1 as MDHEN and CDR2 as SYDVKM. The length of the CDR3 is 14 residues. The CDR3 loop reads CASSPRGGSQPQHF. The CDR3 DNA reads TGTGCCAGCAGTCCCCGGGGGGGGAGTCAGCCCCAGCATTTT. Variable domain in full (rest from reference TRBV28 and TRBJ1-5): DVKVTQSSRYLVKRTGEKVFLECVQDMDHENMFWYRQDPGLGLRLIYFSYDVKMKEKGDIPEGYSVSREKKERFSLILESASTNQTSMYLCASSPRGGSQPQHFGDGTRLSIL.

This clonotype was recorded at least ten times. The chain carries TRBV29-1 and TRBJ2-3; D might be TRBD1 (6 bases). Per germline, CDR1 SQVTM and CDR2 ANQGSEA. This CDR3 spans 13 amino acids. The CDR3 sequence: CSIGGLSTDTQYF. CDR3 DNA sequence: TGCAGTATTGGGGGCCTTAGCACAGATACGCAGTATTTT.

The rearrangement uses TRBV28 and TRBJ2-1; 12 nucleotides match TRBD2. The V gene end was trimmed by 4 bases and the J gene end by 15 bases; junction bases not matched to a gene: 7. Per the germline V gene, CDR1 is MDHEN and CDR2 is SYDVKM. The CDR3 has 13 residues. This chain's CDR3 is CASSSGLAGAAFF. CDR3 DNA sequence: TGTGCCAGCAGTTCGGGACTAGCGGGTGCGGCGTTCTTC.

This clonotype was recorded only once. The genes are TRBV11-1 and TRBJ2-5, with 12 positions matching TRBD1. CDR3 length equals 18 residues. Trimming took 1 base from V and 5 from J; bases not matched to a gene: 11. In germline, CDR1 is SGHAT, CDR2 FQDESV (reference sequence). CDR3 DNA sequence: TGTGCCAGCAGCTTAGTTGTTGGGGGGACAGGGGGCGACGAGACCCAGTACTTC. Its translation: CASSLVVGGTGGDETQYF.

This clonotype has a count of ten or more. For the CDR3, the DNA is TGTGCCAGCAGCTTGAGTAGCGGACTAGCCAAAAACATTCAGTACTTC. It encodes CASSLSSGLAKNIQYF. The chain links TRBV5-6 to TRBJ2-4; D is possibly TRBD2 (6 bases). The germline V gene encodes CDR1 SGHDT and CDR2 YYEEEE. V was trimmed by 1 base and J by 0 bases, leaving 11 bases between them. The CDR3 covers 16 residues.

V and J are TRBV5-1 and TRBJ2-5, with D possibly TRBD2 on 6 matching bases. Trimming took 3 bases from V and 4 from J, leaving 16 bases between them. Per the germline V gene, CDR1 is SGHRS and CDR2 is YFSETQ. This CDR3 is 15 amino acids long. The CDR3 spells CASSSGDDGRETQYF. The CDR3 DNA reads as TGCGCCAGCAGCTCGGGGGACGACGGTCGAGAGACCCAGTACTTC.

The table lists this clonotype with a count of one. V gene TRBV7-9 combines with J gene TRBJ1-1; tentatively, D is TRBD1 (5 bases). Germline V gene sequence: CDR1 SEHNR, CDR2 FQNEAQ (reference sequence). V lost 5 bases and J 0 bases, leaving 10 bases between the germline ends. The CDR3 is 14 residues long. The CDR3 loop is CASSGGYVNTEAFF. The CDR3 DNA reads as TGTGCCAGCAGCGGGGGTTATGTGAACACTGAAGCTTTCTTT.

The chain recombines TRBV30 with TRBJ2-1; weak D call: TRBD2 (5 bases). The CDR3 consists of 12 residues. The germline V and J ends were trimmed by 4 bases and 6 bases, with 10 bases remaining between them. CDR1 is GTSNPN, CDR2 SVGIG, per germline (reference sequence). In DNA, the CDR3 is TGTGCCTGGAACGGAGGTAGCAATGAGCAGTTCTTC. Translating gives CAWNGGSNEQFF.

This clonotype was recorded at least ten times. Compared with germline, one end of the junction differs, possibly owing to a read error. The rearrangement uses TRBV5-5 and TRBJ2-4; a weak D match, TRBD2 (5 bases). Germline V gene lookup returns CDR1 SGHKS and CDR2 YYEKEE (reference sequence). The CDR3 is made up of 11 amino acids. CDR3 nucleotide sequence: TGTGCCAGCAGCTTGGACATGTGGGGAGTCTTC. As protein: CASSLDMWGVF.

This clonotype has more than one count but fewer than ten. Here the CDR3 DNA reads TGTGCCAGCAGCTTAGAGCCTAGCGGCTACGAGCAGTACTTC. This encodes CASSLEPSGYEQYF. This chain connects TRBV7-2 to TRBJ2-7; 7 positions agree with TRBD2. V shed 1 base, J shed 3 bases, and the junction held 3 bases outside the gene matches. CDR1 and CDR2 (germline): SGHTA, FQGNSA. The CDR3 runs to 14 residues.

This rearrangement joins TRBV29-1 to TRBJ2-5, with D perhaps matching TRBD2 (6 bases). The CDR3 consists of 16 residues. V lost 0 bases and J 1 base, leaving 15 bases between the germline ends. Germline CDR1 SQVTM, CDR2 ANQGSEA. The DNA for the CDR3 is TGCAGCGTTGAAGATCGGACAACTAGCAGCCAAGAGACCCAGTACTTC. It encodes CSVEDRTTSSQETQYF.

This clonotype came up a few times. CDR3 region: CSARATGGSAGVQETQYF. CDR3 bases: TGCAGTGCTAGAGCTACAGGGGGCTCAGCGGGGGTCCAAGAGACCCAGTACTTC. The chain couples TRBV20-1 to TRBJ2-5; possibly TRBD1 for D (9 bases). V was shortened by 1 base and J by 1 base, with 22 bases between the two germline ends. This CDR3 comprises 18 residues. Looked up from germline, CDR1 is DFQATT and CDR2 is SNEGSKA (reference sequence).

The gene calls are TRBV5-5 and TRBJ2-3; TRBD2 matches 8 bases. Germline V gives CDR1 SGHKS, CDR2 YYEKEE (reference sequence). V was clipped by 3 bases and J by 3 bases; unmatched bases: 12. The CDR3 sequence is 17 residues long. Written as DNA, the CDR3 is TGTGCCAGCAGCTCACCGGGACTAGGTGAAAGGACAGATACGCAGTATTTT. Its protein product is CASSSPGLGERTDTQYF.

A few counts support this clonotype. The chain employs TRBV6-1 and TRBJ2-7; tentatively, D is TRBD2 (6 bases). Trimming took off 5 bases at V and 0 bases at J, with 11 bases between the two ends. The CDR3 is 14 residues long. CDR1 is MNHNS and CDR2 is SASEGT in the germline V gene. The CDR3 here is CASSRREPSYEQYF. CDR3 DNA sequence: TGTGCCAGCAGTCGGAGGGAACCCTCCTACGAGCAGTACTTC.

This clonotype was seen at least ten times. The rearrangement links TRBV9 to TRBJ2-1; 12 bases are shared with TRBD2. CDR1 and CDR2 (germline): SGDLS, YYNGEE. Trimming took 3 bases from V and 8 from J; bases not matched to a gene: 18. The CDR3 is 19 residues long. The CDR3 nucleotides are TGTGCCAGCAGCGACCGGACTAGCGGGAAAACACCTAACGACCATGAGCAGTTCTTC. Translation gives CASSDRTSGKTPNDHEQFF.

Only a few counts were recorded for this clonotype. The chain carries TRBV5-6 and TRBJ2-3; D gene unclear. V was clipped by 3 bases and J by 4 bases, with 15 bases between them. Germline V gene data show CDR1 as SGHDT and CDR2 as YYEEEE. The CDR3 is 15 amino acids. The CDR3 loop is CASSSRSLRPDTQYF. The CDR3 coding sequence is TGTGCCAGCAGCTCCCGATCTCTCCGCCCAGATACGCAGTATTTT. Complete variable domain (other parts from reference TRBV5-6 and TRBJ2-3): DAGVTQSPTHLIKTRGQQVTLRCSPKSGHDTVSWYQQALGQGPQFIFQYYEEEERQRGNFPDRFSGHQFPNYSSELNVNALLLGDSALYLCASSSRSLRPDTQYFGPGTRLTVL.

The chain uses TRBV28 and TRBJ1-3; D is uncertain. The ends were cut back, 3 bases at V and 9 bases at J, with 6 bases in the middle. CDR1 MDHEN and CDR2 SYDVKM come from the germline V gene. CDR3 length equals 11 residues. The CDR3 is CASSLLGTIYF. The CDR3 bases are TGTGCCAGCAGTTTGCTAGGCACCATATATTTT.

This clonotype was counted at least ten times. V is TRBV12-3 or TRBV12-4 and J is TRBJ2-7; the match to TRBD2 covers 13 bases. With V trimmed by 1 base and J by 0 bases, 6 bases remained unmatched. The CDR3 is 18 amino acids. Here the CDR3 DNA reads TGTGCCAGCAGTTTAGGACTAGCGGGAGGCCTAAGCTCCTACGAGCAGTACTTC. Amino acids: CASSLGLAGGLSSYEQYF.

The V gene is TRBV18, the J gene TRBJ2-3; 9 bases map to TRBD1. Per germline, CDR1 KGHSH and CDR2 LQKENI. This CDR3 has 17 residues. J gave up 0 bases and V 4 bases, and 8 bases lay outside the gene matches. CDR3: CASSLHFGTGSTDTQYF. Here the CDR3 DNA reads TGTGCCAGCTCACTCCACTTCGGGACAGGGAGCACAGATACGCAGTATTTT.

CDR3 residues: CASTHPLAESYNEQFF. For the CDR3, the DNA is TGTGCCAGCACGCACCCCCTAGCGGAATCCTACAATGAGCAGTTCTTC. The chain joins TRBV12-3 or TRBV12-4 to TRBJ2-1; TRBD2 agrees at 7 bases. The CDR3 is 16 residues long. J was trimmed by 1 base and V by 7 bases; bases with no gene match: 10.

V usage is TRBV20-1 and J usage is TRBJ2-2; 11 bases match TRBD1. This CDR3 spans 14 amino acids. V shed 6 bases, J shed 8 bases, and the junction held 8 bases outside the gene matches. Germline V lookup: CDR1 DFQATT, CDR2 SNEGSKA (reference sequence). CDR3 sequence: CSATIGQGAGELFF. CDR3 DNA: TGCAGTGCCACGATTGGACAGGGGGCTGGGGAGCTGTTTTTT.

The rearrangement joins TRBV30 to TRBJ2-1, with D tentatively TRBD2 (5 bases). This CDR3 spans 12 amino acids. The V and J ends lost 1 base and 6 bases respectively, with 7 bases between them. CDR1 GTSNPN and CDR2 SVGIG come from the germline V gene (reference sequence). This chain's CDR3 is CAWSGGPNEQFF. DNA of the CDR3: TGTGCCTGGAGTGGAGGGCCCAATGAGCAGTTCTTC.

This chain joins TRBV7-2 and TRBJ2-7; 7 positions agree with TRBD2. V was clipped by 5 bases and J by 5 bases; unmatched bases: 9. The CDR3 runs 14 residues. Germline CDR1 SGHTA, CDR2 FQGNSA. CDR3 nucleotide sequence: TGTGCCAGCAGCCCCCGACTAGCTCGCAACGAGCAGTACTTC. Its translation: CASSPRLARNEQYF.

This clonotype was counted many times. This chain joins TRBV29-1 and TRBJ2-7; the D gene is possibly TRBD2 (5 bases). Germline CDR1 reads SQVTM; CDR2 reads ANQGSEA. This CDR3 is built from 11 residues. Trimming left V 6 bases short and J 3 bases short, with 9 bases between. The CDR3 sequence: CSVGGRYEQYF. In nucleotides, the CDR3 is TGCAGCGTGGGCGGGCGCTACGAGCAGTACTTC.

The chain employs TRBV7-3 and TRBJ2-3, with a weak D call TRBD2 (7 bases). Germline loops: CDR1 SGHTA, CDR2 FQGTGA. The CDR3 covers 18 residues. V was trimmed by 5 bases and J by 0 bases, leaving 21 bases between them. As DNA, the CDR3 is TGTGCCAGCAGCCCGCGGGGAGGGGGACCTACCAGCACAGATACGCAGTATTTT. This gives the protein CASSPRGGGPTSTDTQYF.

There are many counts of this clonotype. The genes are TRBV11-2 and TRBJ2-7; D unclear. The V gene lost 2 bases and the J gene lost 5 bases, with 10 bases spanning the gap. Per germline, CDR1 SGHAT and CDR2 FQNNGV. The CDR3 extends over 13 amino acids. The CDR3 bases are TGTGCCAGCAGCTTACGAGGCAGTCACGAGCAGTACTTC. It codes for CASSLRGSHEQYF.

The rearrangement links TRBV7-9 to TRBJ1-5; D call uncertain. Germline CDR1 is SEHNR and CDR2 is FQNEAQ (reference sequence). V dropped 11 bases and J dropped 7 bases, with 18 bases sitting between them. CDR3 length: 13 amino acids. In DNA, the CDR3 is TGTGCCGGTGCCAGCAGCTTAACCCAGCCCCAGCATTTT. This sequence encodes CAGASSLTQPQHF.

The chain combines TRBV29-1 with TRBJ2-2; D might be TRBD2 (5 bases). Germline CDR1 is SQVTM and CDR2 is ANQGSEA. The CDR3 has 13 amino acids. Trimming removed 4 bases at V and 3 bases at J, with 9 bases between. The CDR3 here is CSVATTYTGELFF. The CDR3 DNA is TGCAGCGTTGCGACTACTTACACCGGGGAGCTGTTTTTT.